These 21 T cell receptor beta chains were sequenced from one sample in a study of shared clonotypes between healthy human individuals. The protocol was immunoSEQ multiplex PCR, while the TCRdb copy is restricted to in-frame clones and leaves out a portion. The repertoire holds millions of clones, with roughly 94% as singletons. Sequenced sample: naive CD4+ T cells sorted from blood. Subset: CD45RA+ positively selected. These receptors were obtained from a man aged 18 to 30 in good health.

The rearrangement joins TRBV15 to TRBJ1-5; no firm D call. Trimming took 5 bases from V and 3 from J, leaving 5 bases between them. The germline V gene encodes CDR1 LNHNV and CDR2 YYDKDF (reference sequence). This CDR3 is built from 12 residues. CDR3 sequence (DNA): TGTGCCACCAGCTGGGACAATCAGCCCCAGCATTTT. Its protein product is CATSWDNQPQHF.

V and J are TRBV6-1 and TRBJ2-7, with 10 nucleotides matching TRBD1. The germline CDR1 and CDR2 sequences are MNHNS and SASEGT. This CDR3 is 16 amino acids long. V shed 2 bases, J shed 3 bases, and the junction held 7 bases outside the gene matches. The CDR3 DNA reads as TGTGCCAGCAGTGAAAAGCCGGGACAGGGGTTCTACGAGCAGTACTTC. Amino acid sequence: CASSEKPGQGFYEQYF.

J is TRBJ2-3 and V is TRBV28, with D tentatively TRBD2 (6 bases). V was pared by 2 bases and J by 0 bases, with 18 bases between. The CDR3 spans 18 residues. CDR1 and CDR2 from the germline V gene are MDHEN and SYDVKM. The CDR3 region is CASSLDWSLGTSTDTQYF. The CDR3 DNA reads as TGTGCCAGCAGTTTAGATTGGTCACTCGGGACTAGCACAGATACGCAGTATTTT.

V gene TRBV5-6 combines with J gene TRBJ2-3; D uncertain. The germline gives CDR1 SGHDT, CDR2 YYEEEE. This CDR3 region has 12 residues. V lost 0 bases and J 3 bases, leaving 2 bases between the germline ends. The CDR3 reads CASSLETDTQYF. The CDR3 coding sequence is TGTGCCAGCAGCTTGGAAACAGATACGCAGTATTTT.

This chain joins TRBV7-2 and TRBJ2-5; D tentatively fits TRBD1 or TRBD2 (6 bases each). Germline loops: CDR1 SGHTA, CDR2 FQGNSA. The CDR3 extends over 15 amino acids. The V end was cut by 1 base, the J end by 4 bases, with 13 bases between. Here the CDR3 DNA reads TGTGCCAGCAGCTTAGGGGGGGCCCCGGCAGAGACCCAGTACTTC. This sequence encodes CASSLGGAPAETQYF.

This chain joins TRBV5-1 and TRBJ2-1; D is perhaps TRBD1 (6 bases). Per the germline V gene, CDR1 is SGHRS and CDR2 is YFSETQ. V was clipped by 4 bases and J by 6 bases, with 14 bases between them. This CDR3 has 14 residues. The CDR3 DNA reads TGCGCCAGCAGCGCTCAGGGGAGCCGCAATGAGCAGTTCTTC. It translates to CASSAQGSRNEQFF.

The CDR3 loop reads CASSSGVYEQYF. In nucleotides, the CDR3 is TGTGCCAGCAGCTCGGGAGTCTACGAGCAGTACTTC. V usage is TRBV5-8 and J usage is TRBJ2-7, with D maybe TRBD2 (6 bases). This CDR3 region has 12 residues. Germline CDR1 and CDR2: SGHTS and YDEGEE. V gave up 3 bases and J gave up 3 bases, with 7 bases separating them. Drawing the rest from reference TRBV5-8 and TRBJ2-7, the complete variable domain is EAGVTQSPTHLIKTRGQQATLRCSPISGHTSVYWYQQALGLGLQFLLWYDEGEERNRGNFPPRFSGRQFPNYSSELNVNALELEDSALYLCASSSGVYEQYFGPGTRLTVT.

The chain joins TRBV5-1 to TRBJ1-4; D uncertain. Germline V CDR1 and CDR2: SGHRS, YFSETQ. V gave up 4 bases and J gave up 8 bases, with 21 bases separating them. There are 16 residues in the CDR3. The CDR3 sequence: CASSPRNQNPGEKLFF. The DNA for the CDR3 is TGCGCCAGCAGCCCCCGAAACCAAAACCCGGGGGAAAAACTGTTTTTT.

The chain is built from TRBV28 and TRBJ1-5; 9 bases map to TRBD1. After removal of 1 base from V and 6 bases from J, the junction contained 4 bases not matched to a gene. This CDR3 comprises 15 residues. Germline CDR1 MDHEN, CDR2 SYDVKM. The CDR3 sequence: CASSLLTQGAQPQHF. CDR3 bases: TGTGCCAGCAGTTTATTAACACAGGGGGCTCAGCCCCAGCATTTT.

J is TRBJ2-7 and V is TRBV6-6, with D uncertain. The CDR3 extends over 15 amino acids. CDR1 is MNHNY, CDR2 SVGAGI, per germline (reference sequence). V was clipped by 6 bases and J by 0 bases, with 15 bases between them. The CDR3 sequence: CASRIQPSTSYEQYF. The DNA for the CDR3 is TGTGCCAGCAGGATCCAACCTTCGACCTCCTACGAGCAGTACTTC.

This chain links TRBV11-2 with TRBJ2-5; 9 nucleotides align to TRBD2. Germline CDR1 and CDR2: SGHAT and FQNNGV. The CDR3 contains 16 residues. V gave up 8 bases and J gave up 6 bases; unmatched junction bases: 16. This CDR3 reads CASVPRALAGGQTQYF. For the CDR3, the DNA is TGTGCCAGCGTACCACGGGCGTTGGCGGGGGGGCAGACCCAGTACTTC.

This clone was seen once. V gene TRBV10-3 combines with J gene TRBJ2-1; 11 bases agree with TRBD2. The germline gives CDR1 ENHRY, CDR2 SYGVKD. The CDR3 has 20 amino acids. Germline trimming cut 1 base from V and 0 bases from J; bases unmatched to any gene: 11. This CDR3 reads CAISEYTSGGRLSSYNEQFF. CDR3 bases: TGTGCCATCAGTGAGTATACTAGCGGGGGACGCCTCAGCTCCTACAATGAGCAGTTCTTC.

The rearrangement links TRBV9 to TRBJ1-2, with D tentatively TRBD1 (5 bases). Germline CDR1 and CDR2: SGDLS and YYNGEE. V gave up 3 bases and J gave up 0 bases, with 12 bases separating them. This CDR3 region has 15 residues. DNA for the CDR3: TGTGCCAGCAGCGAGGATACAGGAGCTAACTATGGCTACACCTTC. Translated: CASSEDTGANYGYTF.

The chain joins TRBV30 to TRBJ2-3, with D perhaps TRBD1 or TRBD2 (5 bases each). Trimming shortened V by 4 bases and J by 7 bases, and 21 bases separated the two germline ends. Germline CDR1 reads GTSNPN; CDR2 reads SVGIG (reference sequence). CDR3 size: 15 residues. The DNA for the CDR3 is TGTGCCTGGATCAAACGGACACCTGGGGGAAATACGCAGTATTTT. Protein product: CAWIKRTPGGNTQYF.

The rearrangement uses TRBV9 and TRBJ1-6, with 9 bases identical to TRBD1. The V and J ends lost 3 bases and 0 bases, in that order; junction bases with no gene match: 4. The CDR3 totals 17 residues. The germline CDR1 and CDR2 sequences are SGDLS and YYNGEE. DNA of the CDR3: TGTGCCAGCAGCGCAGGGACAGGGAGCTCCTATAATTCACCCCTCCACTTT. Translating it yields CASSAGTGSSYNSPLHF.

This clone has a single count. Within the sample, other DNA sequences also encode this same CDR3. The J gene is TRBJ1-3, the V gene TRBV11-2; D ambiguous. V was trimmed by 1 base and J by 7 bases, leaving 11 bases between them. CDR3 length: 14 residues. Germline CDR1 reads SGHAT; CDR2 reads FQNNGV. CDR3 in amino acids: CASSLAGAGNTIYF. The CDR3 DNA sequence: TGTGCCAGCAGCTTAGCGGGTGCGGGGAACACCATATATTTT.

Details on this clone: The sample contains more than one DNA sequence encoding this CDR3. The chain combines TRBV5-1 with TRBJ1-6, with D possibly TRBD1 on 6 matching bases. V was shortened by 2 bases and J by 9 bases, with 12 bases between the two germline ends. Germline V CDR1 and CDR2: SGHRS, YFSETQ. The CDR3 has 14 amino acids. The CDR3 protein is CASSLGGGGSPLHF. The CDR3 nucleotides read TGCGCCAGCAGCTTAGGCGGGGGCGGTTCACCCCTCCACTTT.

The rearrangement links TRBV6-4 to TRBJ2-3; D not resolved. Trimming stripped 2 bases from V and 1 base from J, with 10 bases between. This CDR3 region has 15 residues. Looked up from germline, CDR1 is MRHNA and CDR2 is SNTAGT. CDR3 sequence (DNA): TGTGCCAGCAGTGACCGTGAACGAGGCACAGATACGCAGTATTTT. Its protein is CASSDRERGTDTQYF.

The chain recombines TRBV5-6 with TRBJ1-6; D is uncertain. From germline, CDR1 is SGHDT and CDR2 YYEEEE. The CDR3 runs 14 residues. Trimming took 0 bases from V and 5 from J, leaving 6 bases between them. As DNA, the CDR3 is TGTGCCAGCAGCTTGGTAGACCATAATTCACCCCTCCACTTT. This gives the protein CASSLVDHNSPLHF.

The chain recombines TRBV27 with TRBJ2-7; 7 bases map to TRBD1. The CDR3 totals 14 residues. V gave up 3 bases and J gave up 5 bases; unmatched junction bases: 7. CDR1 MNHEY and CDR2 SMNVEV come from the germline V gene (reference sequence). Here the CDR3 DNA reads TGTGCCAGCAGTTTGGACAGGATAGGGAACGAGCAGTACTTC. Translating it yields CASSLDRIGNEQYF.

CDR3 region: CASSQGPLAGGGTGELFF. The CDR3 DNA reads as TGCGCCAGCAGCCAAGGGCCCCTAGCGGGAGGGGGCACCGGGGAGCTGTTTTTT. The chain couples TRBV4-3 to TRBJ2-2, with 12 bases fitting TRBD2. V lost 1 base to trimming and J lost 4 bases; unmatched junction nucleotides: 7. The CDR3 has 18 amino acids. Germline CDR1 reads LGHNA; CDR2 reads YSLEER.